Listed here are 29 T cell receptor beta chains from one sample, sequenced in a study of CD8+ T cells in alopecia areata. Treatment noted: oral pan-JAK inhibitor, 5-10 mg twice daily. Extraction and reverse transcription of RNA yielded cDNA as the sequencing template. Profiling relied on immunoSEQ multiplex PCR, and the TCRdb table lists in-frame clones only, not all of them. Here the sample spans around 100,000 clones, roughly two fifths being singletons. Sequenced material: CD8+ T cells sorted from blood, taken at week 24, from a patient treated with tofacitinib. Source of these receptors: a human donor with alopecia areata.

The chain is built from TRBV6-6 and TRBJ2-5; unclear D gene. The CDR3 loop spans 12 amino acids. CDR1 and CDR2 from the germline V gene are MNHNY and SVGAGI (reference sequence). Trimming took off 7 bases at V and 5 bases at J, with 11 bases between the two ends. The CDR3 coding sequence is TGTGCCAGCATGACCGGGTGGGAGACCCAGTACTTC. Translating gives CASMTGWETQYF.

The rearrangement joins TRBV18 to TRBJ2-3, with D tentatively TRBD1 (5 bases). Looked up from germline, CDR1 is KGHSH and CDR2 is LQKENI. Trimming left V 2 bases short and J 2 bases short, with 17 bases between. The CDR3 contains 17 residues. CDR3 sequence (DNA): TGTGCCAGCTCACCATCTGCAGGGTTCCCACCCACAGATACGCAGTATTTT. Translating it yields CASSPSAGFPPTDTQYF.

V usage is TRBV7-9 and J usage is TRBJ1-5, with D possibly matching TRBD1 (5 bases). Deletions cut 5 bases from V and 9 bases from J, with 14 bases between. There are 13 residues in the CDR3. Per germline, CDR1 SEHNR and CDR2 FQNEAQ (reference sequence). The CDR3 DNA sequence: TGTGCCAGCAGCGAACAGGACCTTGGGCCCCAGCATTTT. Translating gives CASSEQDLGPQHF.

The chain joins TRBV11-2 to TRBJ2-3, with D unresolved. The germline V and J ends were trimmed by 5 bases and 4 bases, with 10 bases remaining between them. CDR1 is SGHAT and CDR2 is FQNNGV in the germline V gene. This CDR3 spans 13 amino acids. Written as DNA, the CDR3 is TGTGCCAGCAGCCCTTACGGCGCAGATACGCAGTATTTT. Translating gives CASSPYGADTQYF.

V gene TRBV29-1 combines with J gene TRBJ2-1, with D perhaps given as TRBD1 or TRBD2 (5 bases each). V was cut by 3 bases and J by 3 bases, with 12 bases left in between. The CDR3 runs to 14 residues. Germline lookup yields CDR1 SQVTM and CDR2 ANQGSEA. CDR3 nucleotide sequence: TGCAGCGTTGAGGGGGAACCAGACTACAATGAGCAGTTCTTC. Its protein is CSVEGEPDYNEQFF.

This sequence joins TRBV4-1 and TRBJ2-6; 9 nucleotides agree with TRBD1. This CDR3 is built from 16 residues. After removal of 8 bases from V and 0 bases from J, the junction contained 5 bases not matched to a gene. Looked up from germline, CDR1 is MGHRA and CDR2 is YSYEKL. The CDR3 loop is CASAGQGLSGANVLTF. DNA of the CDR3: TGCGCCAGCGCGGGACAGGGCCTCTCTGGGGCCAACGTCCTGACTTTC.

This clone was recorded a few times. The gene calls are TRBV11-2 and TRBJ2-1, with D unresolved. From germline, CDR1 is SGHAT and CDR2 FQNNGV. The CDR3 has 13 amino acids. Trimming cost V 5 bases and J 0 bases, with 5 bases left between them. The CDR3 DNA reads TGTGCCAGCAGCGGGTACTCCTACAATGAGCAGTTCTTC. Encoded protein: CASSGYSYNEQFF.

The rearrangement uses TRBV29-1 and TRBJ2-7; no clear D gene. Trimming left V 3 bases short and J 2 bases short, with 8 bases between. Germline CDR1 is SQVTM and CDR2 is ANQGSEA. The CDR3 runs to 12 residues. CDR3 sequence reads: CSVEGETYEQYF. The DNA for the CDR3 is TGCAGCGTTGAGGGCGAAACCTACGAGCAGTACTTC.

This clone was picked up one time. V gene TRBV4-1 combines with J gene TRBJ1-1; unclear D gene. The CDR3 has 15 amino acids. From germline, CDR1 is MGHRA and CDR2 YSYEKL. V lost 1 base and J 0 bases, leaving 9 bases between the germline ends. This CDR3 reads CASSQVARLNTEAFF. The CDR3 DNA follows: TGCGCCAGCAGCCAAGTTGCCAGACTGAACACTGAAGCTTTCTTT.

This clone was detected only a few times. The chain couples TRBV12-5 to TRBJ2-2; D unresolved. Trimming cost V 6 bases and J 2 bases, with 4 bases left between them. This CDR3 has 12 amino acids. The germline gives CDR1 LGHNT, CDR2 FRNRAP. CDR3 sequence reads: CASGQNTGELFF. The CDR3 DNA is TGTGCTAGTGGACAAAACACCGGGGAGCTGTTTTTT.

The V and J genes are TRBV29-1 and TRBJ2-7; TRBD1 agrees at 8 bases. After removal of 7 bases from V and 4 bases from J, the junction contained 15 bases not matched to a gene. The germline CDR1 and CDR2 sequences are SQVTM and ANQGSEA. The CDR3 is 15 amino acids. CDR3 region: CSGIAGTGGGYEQYF. CDR3 in DNA: TGCAGCGGTATAGCCGGGACAGGAGGAGGTTACGAGCAGTACTTC.

The chain is built from TRBV5-6 and TRBJ2-3; no firm D call. The CDR3 extends over 16 amino acids. Trimming shortened V by 3 bases and J by 2 bases, and 16 bases separated the two germline ends. Germline V lookup: CDR1 SGHDT, CDR2 YYEEEE. In nucleotides, the CDR3 is TGTGCCAGCAGCTATTCAACTTCTCACCTCACAGATACGCAGTATTTT. Protein product: CASSYSTSHLTDTQYF.

There are a few counts of this clone. V is TRBV25-1 and J is TRBJ2-2; 10 bases are shared with TRBD2. Germline CDR1 and CDR2: MGHDK and SYGVNS. There are 17 residues in the CDR3. V was pared by 4 bases and J by 4 bases, with 9 bases of the junction left unmatched. CDR3 nucleotides: TGTGCCAGCAGTGGTGTGACTAGCGGGCAATTCACCGGGGAGCTGTTTTTT. It codes for CASSGVTSGQFTGELFF.

This sequence joins TRBV4-1 and TRBJ2-3; D might be TRBD2 (5 bases). Trimming shortened V by 0 bases and J by 4 bases, and 11 bases separated the two germline ends. The germline CDR1 and CDR2 sequences are MGHRA and YSYEKL. The CDR3 extends over 15 amino acids. CDR3 protein: CASSQETGRADTQYF. The CDR3 nucleotides read TGCGCCAGCAGCCAAGAGACGGGAAGGGCAGATACGCAGTATTTT.

The chain links TRBV4-1 to TRBJ2-7, with TRBD1 identical over 12 bases. Germline values: CDR1 MGHRA, CDR2 YSYEKL. With 3 bases clipped from V and 7 bases from J, the junction kept 7 bases outside the gene matches. This CDR3 comprises 15 residues. DNA of the CDR3: TGCGCCAGCAGCCATCCGGGACAGGGGGCGGGGGAGCAGTACTTC. Translation gives CASSHPGQGAGEQYF.

This clone was counted a few times. V is TRBV7-2 and J is TRBJ2-3, with D perhaps TRBD2 (5 bases). V shed 3 bases and J shed 6 bases, with 10 bases lying between them. The length of the CDR3 is 13 residues. Germline CDR1 SGHTA, CDR2 FQGNSA. The CDR3 spells CASSFNSVDTQYF. Written as DNA, the CDR3 is TGTGCCAGCAGCTTCAATAGCGTCGATACGCAGTATTTT.

This clone was picked up a small number of times. V and J are TRBV7-2 and TRBJ2-7; D uncertain. V was clipped by 1 base and J by 3 bases, with 4 bases between them. This CDR3 region has 12 residues. The germline V gene encodes CDR1 SGHTA and CDR2 FQGNSA. In DNA, the CDR3 is TGTGCCAGCAGCTTAGAACACTACGAGCAGTACTTC. Residues: CASSLEHYEQYF.

V usage is TRBV30 and J usage is TRBJ1-5; weak D call: TRBD1 (5 bases). V lost 3 bases to trimming and J lost 0 bases, with 15 bases between them. CDR1 and CDR2 (germline): GTSNPN, SVGIG (reference sequence). CDR3 length: 16 residues. The CDR3 loop reads CAWSPGRGVSNQPQHF. CDR3 nucleotides: TGTGCCTGGAGCCCAGGGCGGGGGGTTAGCAATCAGCCCCAGCATTTT.

This clone was observed a handful of times. The rearrangement uses TRBV11-1 and TRBJ2-3; D ambiguous. Germline CDR1 SGHAT, CDR2 FQDESV (reference sequence). The CDR3 runs to 12 residues. V was trimmed by 5 bases and J by 6 bases, leaving 9 bases between them. The CDR3, as DNA: TGTGCCAGCAGCCAAACGTCGGATACGCAGTATTTT. Its translation is CASSQTSDTQYF. Full variable domain (remainder filled in from reference TRBV11-1 and TRBJ2-3): EAEVAQSPRYKITEKSQAVAFWCDPISGHATLYWYRQILGQGPELLVQFQDESVVDDSQLPKDRFSAERLKGVDSTLKIQPAELGDSAMYLCASSQTSDTQYFGPGTRLTVL.

The V gene is TRBV7-2, the J gene TRBJ2-7; 15 bases are a match to TRBD2. The CDR3 consists of 16 residues. Germline CDR1 is SGHTA and CDR2 is FQGNSA. Trimming at V came to 2 bases and at J to 5 bases, leaving 4 bases not matched to a gene. The CDR3 sequence: CASSLRGLAGGHEQYF. The CDR3 nucleotides are TGTGCCAGCAGCTTAAGGGGACTAGCGGGAGGACACGAGCAGTACTTC.

V and J are TRBV5-5 and TRBJ2-7; D is uncertain. The CDR3 runs to 14 residues. V lost 1 base to trimming and J lost 2 bases, with 10 bases between them. The germline gives CDR1 SGHKS, CDR2 YYEKEE (reference sequence). The CDR3 here is CASSLWIGPYEQYF. CDR3 DNA sequence: TGTGCCAGCAGCTTGTGGATAGGCCCCTACGAGCAGTACTTC. Full variable domain (missing parts from reference TRBV5-5 and TRBJ2-7): DAGVTQSPTHLIKTRGQQVTLRCSPISGHKSVSWYQQVLGQGPQFIFQYYEKEERGRGNFPDRFSARQFPNYSSELNVNALLLGDSALYLCASSLWIGPYEQYFGPGTRLTVT.

The chain joins TRBV5-8 to TRBJ1-3, with D possibly matching TRBD1 (5 bases). V was cut by 2 bases and J by 2 bases, with 11 bases left in between. The V gene's germline CDR1 is SGHTS and CDR2 YDEGEE. This CDR3 is built from 15 residues. The CDR3: CASSFEGLAGNTIYF. DNA of the CDR3: TGTGCCAGCAGCTTTGAGGGGTTGGCTGGAAACACCATATATTTT.

The V and J genes are TRBV29-1 and TRBJ2-3; a weak D match, TRBD1 (5 bases). This CDR3 has 15 residues. Trimming took 0 bases from V and 3 from J, leaving 13 bases between them. The germline V gene has CDR1 SQVTM and CDR2 ANQGSEA. CDR3 protein: CSVEDRGRVTDTQYF. In DNA form, the CDR3 reads TGCAGCGTTGAAGATCGAGGCAGGGTAACAGATACGCAGTATTTT.

The table lists this clone with a count of one. This rearrangement joins TRBV11-2 to TRBJ2-3; D uncertain. The CDR3 is 12 residues long. The germline V gene encodes CDR1 SGHAT and CDR2 FQNNGV. Trimming shortened V by 3 bases and J by 2 bases, and 3 bases separated the two germline ends. The CDR3 protein is CASSFYTDTQYF. The CDR3 DNA reads TGTGCCAGCAGCTTCTACACAGATACGCAGTATTTT.

In its sample, this clone was seen a few times. One end of the junction fails to match germline, which may point to a read error. The chain carries TRBV5-1 and TRBJ2-7; 7 bases align to TRBD1. The CDR3 has 15 amino acids. The V gene's germline CDR1 is SGHRS and CDR2 YFSETQ. The CDR3 DNA sequence: TGTGCCAGCAGCCTAAACCCGGGACAGACCTACGAGCAGTACTTC. The encoded protein is CASSLNPGQTYEQYF.

The V call is TRBV10-3, the J call TRBJ2-5; D is unresolved. The CDR3 sequence is 10 residues long. Germline loops: CDR1 ENHRY, CDR2 SYGVKD. V was clipped by 3 bases and J by 7 bases, with 3 bases between them. The CDR3 spells CAISDGTQYF. The CDR3 DNA follows: TGTGCCATCAGTGACGGGACCCAGTACTTC.

A note on this clone: The sample has other DNA sequences that encode this CDR3 too. The chain links TRBV27 to TRBJ1-1; D perhaps matches TRBD1 (5 bases). The CDR3 loop spans 14 amino acids. The V end lost 0 bases, the J end lost 5 bases, and 10 bases lay between the germline ends. Germline loops: CDR1 MNHEY, CDR2 SMNVEV (reference sequence). The CDR3 reads CASSLSGVGTEAFF. The CDR3 DNA sequence: TGTGCCAGCAGTTTATCAGGGGTAGGGACTGAAGCTTTCTTT.

This rearrangement joins TRBV28 to TRBJ2-7, with D maybe TRBD2 (5 bases). The V and J ends lost 6 bases and 3 bases respectively, with 15 bases between them. From germline, CDR1 is MDHEN and CDR2 SYDVKM. The CDR3 is 14 residues long. The chain's CDR3 is CASSLGLAIYEQYF. The CDR3 DNA follows: TGTGCCAGCAGCCTAGGGCTAGCCATCTACGAGCAGTACTTC.

This clone has just a few counts. The chain couples TRBV5-6 to TRBJ1-2; a weak D match, TRBD1 (5 bases). Trimming stripped 4 bases from V and 3 bases from J, with 10 bases between. This CDR3 contains 13 residues. Germline V gene sequence: CDR1 SGHDT, CDR2 YYEEEE. The CDR3 protein is CASSGGIDYGYTF. CDR3 nucleotide sequence: TGTGCCAGCAGCGGGGGAATTGACTATGGCTACACCTTC.